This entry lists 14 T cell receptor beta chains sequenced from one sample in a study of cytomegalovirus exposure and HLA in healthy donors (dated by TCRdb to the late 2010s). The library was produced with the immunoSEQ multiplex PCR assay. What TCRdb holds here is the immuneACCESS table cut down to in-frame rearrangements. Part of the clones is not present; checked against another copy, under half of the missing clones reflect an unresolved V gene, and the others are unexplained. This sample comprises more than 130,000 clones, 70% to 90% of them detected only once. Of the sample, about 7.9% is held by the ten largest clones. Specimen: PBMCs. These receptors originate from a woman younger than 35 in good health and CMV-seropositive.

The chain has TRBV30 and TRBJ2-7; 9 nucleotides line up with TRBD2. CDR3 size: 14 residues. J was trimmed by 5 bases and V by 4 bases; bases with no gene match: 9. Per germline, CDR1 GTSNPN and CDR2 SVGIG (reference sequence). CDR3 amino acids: CAWNRGLASDEQYF. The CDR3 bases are TGTGCCTGGAATAGGGGACTAGCTTCCGACGAGCAGTACTTC.

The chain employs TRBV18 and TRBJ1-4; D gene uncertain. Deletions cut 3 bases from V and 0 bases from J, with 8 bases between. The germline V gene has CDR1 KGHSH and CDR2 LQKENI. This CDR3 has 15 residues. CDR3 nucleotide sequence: TGTGCCAGCTCACCCTTTCTATCAACTAATGAAAAACTGTTTTTT. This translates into CASSPFLSTNEKLFF.

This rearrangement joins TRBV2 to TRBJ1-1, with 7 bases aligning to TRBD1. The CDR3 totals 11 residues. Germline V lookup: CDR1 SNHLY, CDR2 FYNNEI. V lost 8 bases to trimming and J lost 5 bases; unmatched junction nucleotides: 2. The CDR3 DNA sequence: TGTGCCAGCGAGGGGGCTACTGAAGCTTTCTTT. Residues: CASEGATEAFF.

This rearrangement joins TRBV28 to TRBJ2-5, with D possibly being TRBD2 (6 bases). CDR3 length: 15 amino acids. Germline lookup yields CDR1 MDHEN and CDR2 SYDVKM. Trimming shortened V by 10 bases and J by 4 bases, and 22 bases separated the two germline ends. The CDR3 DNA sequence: TGTGCCACCAATCCCGGGACTTCGAAGAGAGAGACCCAGTACTTC. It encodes CATNPGTSKRETQYF.

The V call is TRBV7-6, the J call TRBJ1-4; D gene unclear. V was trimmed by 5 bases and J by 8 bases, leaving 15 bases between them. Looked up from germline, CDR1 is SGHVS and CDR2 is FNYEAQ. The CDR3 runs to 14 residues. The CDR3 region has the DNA TGTGCCAGCAGCCCAGCCTCCCCGGGAGAAAAACTGTTTTTT. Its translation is CASSPASPGEKLFF.

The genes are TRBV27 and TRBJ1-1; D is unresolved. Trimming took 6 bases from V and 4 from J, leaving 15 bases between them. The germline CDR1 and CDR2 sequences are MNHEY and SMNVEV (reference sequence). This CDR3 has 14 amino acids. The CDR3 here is CASSAAIRGTEAFF. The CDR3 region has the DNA TGTGCCAGCAGCGCTGCTATACGGGGCACTGAAGCTTTCTTT.

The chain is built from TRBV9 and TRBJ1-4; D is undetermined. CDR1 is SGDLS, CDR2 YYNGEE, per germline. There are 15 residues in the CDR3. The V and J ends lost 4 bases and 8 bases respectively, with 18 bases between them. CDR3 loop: CASSRSSGTEEKLFF. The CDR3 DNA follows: TGTGCCAGCAGCCGTAGTTCGGGAACAGAAGAAAAACTGTTTTTT.

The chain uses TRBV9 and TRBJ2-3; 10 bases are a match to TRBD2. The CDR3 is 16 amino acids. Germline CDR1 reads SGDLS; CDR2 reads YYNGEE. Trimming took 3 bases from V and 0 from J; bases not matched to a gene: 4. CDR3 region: CASSALAGESTDTQYF. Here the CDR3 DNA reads TGTGCCAGCAGCGCTCTAGCGGGGGAAAGCACAGATACGCAGTATTTT.

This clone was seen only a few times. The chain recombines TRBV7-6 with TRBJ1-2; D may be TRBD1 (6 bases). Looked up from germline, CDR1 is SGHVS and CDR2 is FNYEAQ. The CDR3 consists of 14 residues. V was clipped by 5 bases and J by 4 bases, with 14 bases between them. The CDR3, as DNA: TGTGCCAGCAGCCTCTCCGGGGACACCTATGGCTACACCTTC. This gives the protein CASSLSGDTYGYTF.

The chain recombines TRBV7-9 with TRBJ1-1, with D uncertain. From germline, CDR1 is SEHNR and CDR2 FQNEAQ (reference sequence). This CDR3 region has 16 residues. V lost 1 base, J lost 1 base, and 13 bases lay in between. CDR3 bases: TGTGCCAGCAGCTTAGGCATGGTTGGCGGGAACACTGAAGCTTTCTTT. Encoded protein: CASSLGMVGGNTEAFF.

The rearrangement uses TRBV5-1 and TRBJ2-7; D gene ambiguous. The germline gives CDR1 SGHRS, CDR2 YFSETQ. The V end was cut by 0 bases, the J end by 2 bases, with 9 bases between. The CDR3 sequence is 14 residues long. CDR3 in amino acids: CASSLGAGPYEQYF. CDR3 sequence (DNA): TGCGCCAGCAGCTTGGGGGCAGGTCCCTACGAGCAGTACTTC.

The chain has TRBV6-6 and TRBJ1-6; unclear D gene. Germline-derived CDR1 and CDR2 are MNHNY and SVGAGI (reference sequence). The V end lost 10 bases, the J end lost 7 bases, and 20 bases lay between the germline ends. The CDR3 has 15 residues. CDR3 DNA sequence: TGTGCCACTCGGGCTGGCCTCGGAGGGAATTCACCCCTCCACTTT. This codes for CATRAGLGGNSPLHF.

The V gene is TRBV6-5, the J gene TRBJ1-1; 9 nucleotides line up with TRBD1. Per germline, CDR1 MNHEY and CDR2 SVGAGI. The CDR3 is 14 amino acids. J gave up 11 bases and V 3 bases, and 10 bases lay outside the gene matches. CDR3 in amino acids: CASSYWGTGSLAFF. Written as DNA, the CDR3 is TGTGCCAGCAGTTATTGGGGGACAGGGTCGCTCGCTTTCTTT.

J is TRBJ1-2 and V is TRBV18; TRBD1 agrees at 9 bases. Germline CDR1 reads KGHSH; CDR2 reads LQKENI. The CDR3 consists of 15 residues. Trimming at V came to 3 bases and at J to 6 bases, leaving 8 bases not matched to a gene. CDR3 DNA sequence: TGTGCCAGCTCACCCGGGACAGGGAGTATGGATGGCTACACCTTC. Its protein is CASSPGTGSMDGYTF.